This is a list of T cell receptor beta chains from one sample in a study of cytomegalovirus exposure and HLA in healthy donors. The method was immunoSEQ multiplex PCR; TCRdb's version includes in-frame clones alone and lacks a portion of them. The repertoire holds approximately 120,000 clones, with around 70% as singletons. Sample: PBMCs. These receptors all stem from a woman in her 70s in good health and CMV-seropositive. Each CDR3 is given with its conserved first and last residue. The order of the fields is clone size, J gene, CDR3 length, D gene, V gene, CDR3 DNA, CDR3 protein. The D gene is left open where the match is weak. Some rows have no size entry. The others give once, few or many, or a class for an expanded clone.

>few|TRBJ2-1|17|TRBD1|TRBV9
TGTGCCAGCAGCGTAGTTAGGACAGGGAAAAACTACAATGAGCAGTTCTTC
CASSVVRTGKNYNEQFF
>once|TRBJ2-3|16|TRBD2|TRBV6-6
TGTGCCAGCCACCCCCGGGCTAGCGGGGACACAGATACGCAGTATTTT
CASHPRASGDTDTQYF
>-|TRBJ2-4|14|TRBD1|TRBV7-2
TGTGCCAGCAGCCCCTCGACAGGGCAAAACATTCAGTACTTC
CASSPSTGQNIQYF
>once|TRBJ1-4|13|TRBD1|TRBV7-2
TGTGCCACCCGACAGGGTTTGGATGAAAAACTGTTTTTT
CATRQGLDEKLFF
>-|TRBJ2-5|15|-|TRBV10-3
TGTGCCATCAGGGGGGGCGGGGGCCACCAAGAGACCCAGTACTTC
CAIRGGGGHQETQYF
>-|TRBJ1-2|16|-|TRBV11-2
TGTGCCAGCAGCTTAGGAGCGGACGGCCACTTAATCAGCTACACCTTC
CASSLGADGHLISYTF
>-|TRBJ1-2|14|-|TRBV27
TGTGCCAGCAGTTTCACTGGGGGCCTCTCTGGCTACACCTTC
CASSFTGGLSGYTF
>few|TRBJ1-4|16|TRBD1|TRBV30
TGTGCCTGGAGTCGTCCCGGGACAGGGGGCGGTGAAAAACTGTTTTTT
CAWSRPGTGGGEKLFF
>-|TRBJ1-4|16|-|TRBV7-2
TGTGCCAGCAGCTTAGCCCAGGGGCTTGGGGGTGAAAAACTGTTTTTT
CASSLAQGLGGEKLFF
>-|TRBJ2-3|14|TRBD2|TRBV7-3
TGTGCCAGCAGCCCACTAGCGGGGGTTCCCTCGCAGTATTTT
CASSPLAGVPSQYF
>-|TRBJ1-1|13|TRBD1|TRBV25-1
TGTGCCAGCAGTCGGACAGGGAACACTGAAGCTTTCTTT
CASSRTGNTEAFF
>-|TRBJ1-1|13|-|TRBV7-2
TGTGCCAGCAGCCTCCCGGGGAACCCTGAAGCTTTCTTT
CASSLPGNPEAFF